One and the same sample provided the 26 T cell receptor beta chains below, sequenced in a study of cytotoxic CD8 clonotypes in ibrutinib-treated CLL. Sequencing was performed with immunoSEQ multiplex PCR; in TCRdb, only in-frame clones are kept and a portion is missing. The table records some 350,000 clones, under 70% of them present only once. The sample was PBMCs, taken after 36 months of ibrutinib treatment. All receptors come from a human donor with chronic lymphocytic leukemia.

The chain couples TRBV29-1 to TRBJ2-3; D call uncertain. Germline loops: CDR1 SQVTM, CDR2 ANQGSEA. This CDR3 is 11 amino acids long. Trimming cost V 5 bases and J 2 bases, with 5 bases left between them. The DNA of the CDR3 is TGCAGCGTTCCGTTCACAGATACGCAGTATTTT. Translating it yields CSVPFTDTQYF.

Written as DNA, the CDR3 is TGTGCCAGCAGCTTAAAGGGACAGGGCAGCACAGATACGCAGTATTTT. Its protein product is CASSLKGQGSTDTQYF. The J gene is TRBJ2-3, the V gene TRBV7-3; TRBD1 matches 9 bases. Trimming took 1 base from V and 0 from J; bases not matched to a gene: 2. The CDR3 contains 16 residues. Germline values: CDR1 SGHTA, CDR2 FQGTGA.

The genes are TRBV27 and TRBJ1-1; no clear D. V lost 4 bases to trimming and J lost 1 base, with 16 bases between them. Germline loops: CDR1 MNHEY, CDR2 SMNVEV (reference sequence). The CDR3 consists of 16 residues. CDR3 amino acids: CASSSLGGMGNTEAFF. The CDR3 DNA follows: TGTGCCAGCAGTTCCCTGGGAGGGATGGGGAACACTGAAGCTTTCTTT.

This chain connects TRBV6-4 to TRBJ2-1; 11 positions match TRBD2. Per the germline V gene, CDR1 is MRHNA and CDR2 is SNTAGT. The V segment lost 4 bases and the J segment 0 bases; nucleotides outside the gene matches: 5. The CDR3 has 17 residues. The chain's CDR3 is CASSGLAGSSSYNEQFF. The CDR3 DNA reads TGTGCCAGCAGTGGACTAGCGGGGTCGTCCTCCTACAATGAGCAGTTCTTC.

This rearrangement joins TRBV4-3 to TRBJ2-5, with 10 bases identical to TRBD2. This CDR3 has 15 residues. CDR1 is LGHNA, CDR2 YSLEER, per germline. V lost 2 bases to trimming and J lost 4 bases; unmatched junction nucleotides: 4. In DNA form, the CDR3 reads TGCGCCAGCAGCCAACTAGCGGGAGCTCGAGAGACCCAGTACTTC. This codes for CASSQLAGARETQYF.

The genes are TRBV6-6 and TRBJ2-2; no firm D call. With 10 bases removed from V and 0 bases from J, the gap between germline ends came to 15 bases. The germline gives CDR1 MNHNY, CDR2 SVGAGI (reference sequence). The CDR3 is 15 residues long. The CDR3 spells CATAVSEANTGELFF. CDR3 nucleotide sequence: TGTGCCACCGCCGTGTCAGAAGCGAACACCGGGGAGCTGTTTTTT.

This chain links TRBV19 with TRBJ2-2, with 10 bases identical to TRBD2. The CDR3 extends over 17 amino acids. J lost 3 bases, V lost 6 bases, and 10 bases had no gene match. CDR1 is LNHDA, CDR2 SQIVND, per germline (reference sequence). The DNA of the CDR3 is TGTGCCAGTAGCCTATTGAGGACTAGCGGAGACACCGGGGAGCTGTTTTTT. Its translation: CASSLLRTSGDTGELFF.

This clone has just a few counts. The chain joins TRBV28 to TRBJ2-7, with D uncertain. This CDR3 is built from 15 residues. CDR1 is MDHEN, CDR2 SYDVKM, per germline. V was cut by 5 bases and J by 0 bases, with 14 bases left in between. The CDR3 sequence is CASSTIYLSSYEQYF. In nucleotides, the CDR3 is TGTGCCAGCAGTACGATATATCTCTCCTCCTACGAGCAGTACTTC.

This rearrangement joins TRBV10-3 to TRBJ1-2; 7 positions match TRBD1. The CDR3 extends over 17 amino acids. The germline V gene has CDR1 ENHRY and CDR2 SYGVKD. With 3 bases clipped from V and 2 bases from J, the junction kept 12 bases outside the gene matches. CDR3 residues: CAISDIGHRGSNYGYTF. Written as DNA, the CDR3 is TGTGCCATCAGTGACATTGGGCACAGGGGATCGAACTATGGCTACACCTTC.

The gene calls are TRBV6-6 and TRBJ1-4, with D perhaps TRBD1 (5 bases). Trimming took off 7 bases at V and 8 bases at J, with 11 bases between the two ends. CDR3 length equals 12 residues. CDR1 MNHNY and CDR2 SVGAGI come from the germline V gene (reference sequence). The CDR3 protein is CASTGGGEKLFF. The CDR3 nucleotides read TGTGCCAGCACCGGGGGAGGGGAAAAACTGTTTTTT.

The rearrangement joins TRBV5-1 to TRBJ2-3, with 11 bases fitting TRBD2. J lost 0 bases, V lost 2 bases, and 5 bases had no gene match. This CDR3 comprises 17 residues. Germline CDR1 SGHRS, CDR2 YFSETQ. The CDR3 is CASSLMLAGGSTDTQYF. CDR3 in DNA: TGCGCCAGCAGCTTAATGCTAGCGGGAGGCAGCACAGATACGCAGTATTTT.

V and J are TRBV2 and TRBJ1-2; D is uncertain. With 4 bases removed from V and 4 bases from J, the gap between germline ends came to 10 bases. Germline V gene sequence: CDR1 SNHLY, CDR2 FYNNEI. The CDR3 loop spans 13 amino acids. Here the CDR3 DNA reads TGTGCCAGCAGTGCCAACAGTCCCTATGGCTACACCTTC. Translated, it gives CASSANSPYGYTF.

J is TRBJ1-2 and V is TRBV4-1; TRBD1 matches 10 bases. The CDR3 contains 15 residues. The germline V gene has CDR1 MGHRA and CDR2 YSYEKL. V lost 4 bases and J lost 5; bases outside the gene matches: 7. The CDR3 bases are TGCGCCAGCAGCCCGCTCGCGGGACAGGGGTATGGCTACACCTTC. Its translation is CASSPLAGQGYGYTF.

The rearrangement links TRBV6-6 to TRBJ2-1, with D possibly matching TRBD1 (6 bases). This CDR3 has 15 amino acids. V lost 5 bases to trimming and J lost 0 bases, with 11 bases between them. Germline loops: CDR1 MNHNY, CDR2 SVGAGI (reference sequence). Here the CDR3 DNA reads TGTGCCAGCAGTAACCTACAGGGCTCCTACAATGAGCAGTTCTTC. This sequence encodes CASSNLQGSYNEQFF.

The CDR3 nucleotides are TGTGCCAGCAGTCCCTTTTCTAGCGGGCCCGTCGGGGAGCTGTTTTTT. Residues: CASSPFSSGPVGELFF. The chain links TRBV2 to TRBJ2-2; 8 bases are shared with TRBD2. The CDR3 sequence is 16 residues long. CDR1 is SNHLY, CDR2 FYNNEI, per germline. V gave up 5 bases and J gave up 7 bases; unmatched junction bases: 12.

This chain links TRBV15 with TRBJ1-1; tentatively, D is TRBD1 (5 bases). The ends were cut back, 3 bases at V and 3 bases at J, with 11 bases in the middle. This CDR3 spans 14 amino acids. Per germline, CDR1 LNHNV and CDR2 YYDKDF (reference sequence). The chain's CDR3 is CATSRGVMDTEAFF. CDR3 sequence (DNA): TGTGCCACCAGCAGGGGGGTTATGGACACTGAAGCTTTCTTT.

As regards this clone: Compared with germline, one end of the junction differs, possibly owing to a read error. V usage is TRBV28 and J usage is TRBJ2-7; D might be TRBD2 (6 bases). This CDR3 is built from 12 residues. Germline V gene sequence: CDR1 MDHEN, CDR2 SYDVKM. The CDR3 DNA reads TGTGCCAGCAGCCTTGATATTCGGACTACAGACTTC. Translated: CASSLDIRTTDF.

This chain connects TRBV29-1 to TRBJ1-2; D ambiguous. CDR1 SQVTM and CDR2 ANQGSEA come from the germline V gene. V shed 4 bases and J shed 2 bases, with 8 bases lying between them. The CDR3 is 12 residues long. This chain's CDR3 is CSVVPQNYGYTF. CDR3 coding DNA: TGCAGCGTTGTCCCACAGAACTATGGCTACACCTTC. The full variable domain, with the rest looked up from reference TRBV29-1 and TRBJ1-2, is SAVISQKPSRDICQRGTSLTIQCQVDSQVTMMFWYRQQPGQSLTLIATANQGSEATYESGFVIDKFPISRPNLTFSTLTVSNMSPEDSSIYLCSVVPQNYGYTFGSGTRLTVV.

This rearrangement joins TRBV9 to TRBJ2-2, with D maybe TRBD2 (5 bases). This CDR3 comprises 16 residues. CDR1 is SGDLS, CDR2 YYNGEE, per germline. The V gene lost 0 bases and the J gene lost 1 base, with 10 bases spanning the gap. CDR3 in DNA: TGTGCCAGCAGCGTAGGAAATCGGGAGAACACCGGGGAGCTGTTTTTT. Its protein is CASSVGNRENTGELFF.

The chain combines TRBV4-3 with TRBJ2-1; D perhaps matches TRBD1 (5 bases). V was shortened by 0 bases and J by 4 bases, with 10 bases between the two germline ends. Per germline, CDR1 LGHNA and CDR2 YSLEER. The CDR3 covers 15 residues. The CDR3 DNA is TGCGCCAGCAGCCAAGACCCCTCAGGGTACAATGAGCAGTTCTTC. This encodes CASSQDPSGYNEQFF.

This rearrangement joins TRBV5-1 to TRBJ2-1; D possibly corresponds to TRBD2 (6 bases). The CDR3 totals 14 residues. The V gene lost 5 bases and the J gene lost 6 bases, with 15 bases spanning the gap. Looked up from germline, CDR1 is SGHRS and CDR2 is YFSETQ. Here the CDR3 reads CASSRAGLVNEQFF. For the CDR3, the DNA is TGCGCCAGCAGTCGGGCGGGGCTGGTCAATGAGCAGTTCTTC.

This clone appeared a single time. The CDR3: CASSVTSGSTDTQYF. CDR3 DNA sequence: TGTGCCAGCAGTGTGACTAGCGGCAGCACAGATACGCAGTATTTT. The V gene is TRBV9, the J gene TRBJ2-3, with TRBD2 identical over 9 bases. Germline CDR1 reads SGDLS; CDR2 reads YYNGEE. This CDR3 contains 15 residues. V was clipped by 5 bases and J by 0 bases; unmatched bases: 4.

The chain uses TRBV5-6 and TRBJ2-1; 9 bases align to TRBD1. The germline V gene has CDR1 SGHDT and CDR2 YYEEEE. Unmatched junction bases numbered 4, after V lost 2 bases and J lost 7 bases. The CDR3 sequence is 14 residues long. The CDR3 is CASSFRDRVNEQFF. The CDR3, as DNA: TGTGCCAGCAGCTTCCGGGACAGGGTTAATGAGCAGTTCTTC.

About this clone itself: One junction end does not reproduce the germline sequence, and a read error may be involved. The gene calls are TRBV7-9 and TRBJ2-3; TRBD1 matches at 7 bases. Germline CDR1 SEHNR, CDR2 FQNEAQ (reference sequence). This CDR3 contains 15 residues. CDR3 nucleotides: TGTGCCAGCAGCTCGAAGGACAGGAGCATAGATACGCAGTATTTT. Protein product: CASSSKDRSIDTQYF. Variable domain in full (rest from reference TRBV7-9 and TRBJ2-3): DTGVSQNPRHKITKRGQNVTFRCDPISEHNRLYWYRQTLGQGPEFLTYFQNEAQLEKSRLLSDRFSAERPKGSFSTLEIQRTEQGDSAMYLCASSSKDRSIDTQYFGPGTRLTVL.

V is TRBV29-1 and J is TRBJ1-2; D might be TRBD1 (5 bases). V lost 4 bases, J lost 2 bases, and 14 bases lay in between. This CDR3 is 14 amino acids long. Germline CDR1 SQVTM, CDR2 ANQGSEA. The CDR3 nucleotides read TGCAGCGTTGTTGGAGGGGAACCGAACTATGGCTACACCTTC. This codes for CSVVGGEPNYGYTF.

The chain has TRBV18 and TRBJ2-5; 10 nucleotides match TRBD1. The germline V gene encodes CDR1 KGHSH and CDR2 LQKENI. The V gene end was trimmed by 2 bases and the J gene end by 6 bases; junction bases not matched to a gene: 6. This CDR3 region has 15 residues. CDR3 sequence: CASSPFDRGLKTQYF. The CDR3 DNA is TGTGCCAGCTCACCATTTGACAGGGGGCTGAAGACCCAGTACTTC.